This T cell receptor beta chain was sequenced in a study of blood T cell repertoires in COVID-19. Sequencing used immunoSEQ multiplex PCR; TCRdb keeps in-frame clones, though not all of them. This repertoire shows about 68,000 clones, just over 85% found once; its top ten account for over 7.5%. The V end was cut by 4 bases, the J end by 3 bases, with 6 bases between. The germline gives CDR1 SNHLY, CDR2 FYNNEI. This CDR3 is 12 amino acids long. J is TRBJ1-1 and V is TRBV2; D not certain. Sequencing was done on a sample of peripheral blood. The TCR comes from a man aged 25 to 40 with acute or convalescent COVID-19. The CDR3 sequence is CASSVADTEAFF. In DNA, the CDR3 is TGTGCCAGCAGTGTTGCAGACACTGAAGCTTTCTTT.